This T cell receptor beta chain stems from a study of graft-versus-host responses after intestinal transplantation. For the study at large: Grafts were multivisceral, liver-intestinal, or isolated intestinal. Anti-thymocyte globulin served as induction for all recipients, who then took tacrolimus and steroids for about 3 years. Study-wide findings and caveats: Recipient marrow harbored GvH clones, some of which surfaced first in ileum or blood.

CDR1 is SGHDT and CDR2 is YYEEEE in the germline V gene. This CDR3 is 14 amino acids long. V lost 0 bases to trimming and J lost 2 bases, with 7 bases between them. A note on this clone: Its target is unknown.

TCRdb's copy holds only in-frame clones and misses some; the assay was immunoSEQ multiplex PCR. The table has approximately 82,000 clones, roughly 91% seen once. Sequencing used unstimulated CD4+ T cells sorted from spleen or lymph node cells, obtained before intestinal transplant. The TCR comes from a human donor who received an intestinal transplant. This chain joins TRBV5-6 and TRBJ2-3; D remains ambiguous. The CDR3 spells CASSLGLNTDTQYF. The CDR3 DNA follows: TGTGCCAGCAGCTTGGGACTTAACACAGATACGCAGTATTTT.